These 14 T cell receptor beta chains were all obtained from the same sample, sequenced in a study of blood T cells in healthy people across ages. A second PCR of 7 to 11 cycles used a sample-barcoded 5' primer and a J-beta primer mix. TCRdb reanalysed the 5' RACE reads using MiXCR and keeps one entry per CDR3 protein. The sample records about 1.6 million distinct CDR3 sequences, 30% to 40% being singletons. Sequencing was performed on blood. These receptor sequences come from a woman under 40 in good health.

In regard to this clonotype: The junction does not match germline at one end; this may be a read error. The gene calls are TRBV10-3 and TRBJ2-1, with a possible D match to TRBD1 (5 bases). The assigned J gene may be wrong: the sequence end matches TRBJ2-7 better. CDR1 and CDR2 (germline): ENHRY, SYGVKD. This CDR3 contains 15 residues. The CDR3 coding sequence is TGTGCCGTCAGTGAGTCGACAGCAAAGCCCTACGAGCAGTACTTC. Its translation is CAVSESTAKPYEQYF.

This clonotype was counted a single time. The chain couples TRBV2 to TRBJ2-1; D is perhaps TRBD2 (7 bases). Germline V gene data show CDR1 as SNHLY and CDR2 as FYNNEI. The CDR3 covers 16 residues. V lost 7 bases to trimming and J lost 7 bases, with 23 bases between them. The CDR3 region has the DNA TGTGCCAGCACCACCGGGGGGCAGGCGTCCAGAAATGAGCAGTTCTTC. Protein product: CASTTGGQASRNEQFF. Variable domain in full (rest from reference TRBV2 and TRBJ2-1): EPEVTQTPSHQVTQMGQEVILRCVPISNHLYFYWYRQILGQKVEFLVSFYNNEISEKSEIFDDQFSVERPDGSNFTLKIRSTKLEDSAMYFCASTTGGQASRNEQFFGPGTRLTVL.

This clonotype was seen more than once but under ten times. The chain employs TRBV12-5 and TRBJ1-2; the D is unclear. The germline V and J ends were trimmed by 0 bases and 9 bases, with 17 bases remaining between them. Germline CDR1 LGHNT, CDR2 FRNRAP. The CDR3 runs to 15 residues. The CDR3 DNA reads TGTGCTAGTGGTTTGGTACTCGGACGGGCTGAGAGCTACACCTTC. Translating it yields CASGLVLGRAESYTF.

The chain has TRBV28 and TRBJ1-5; TRBD1 matches 8 bases. CDR1 is MDHEN, CDR2 SYDVKM, per germline. This CDR3 has 15 residues. Unmatched junction bases numbered 6, after V lost 6 bases and J lost 2 bases. The CDR3 DNA is TGTGCCAGCAGGCCGACAGGGGACGGCAATCAGCCCCAGCATTTT. Residues: CASRPTGDGNQPQHF.

Comment on this clonotype: Relative to the germline gene, one junction end is altered; a read error may explain this. V is TRBV24-1 and J is TRBJ2-1; the D is unclear. Looked up from germline, CDR1 is KGHDR and CDR2 is SFDVKD. This CDR3 has 13 residues. CDR3: CAASARVDNEQFF. Here the CDR3 DNA reads TGTGCCGCCAGTGCTCGGGTAGACAATGAGCAGTTCTTC.

Comment on this clonotype: One end of the junction varies from germline; a read error may be responsible. This chain links TRBV10-3 with TRBJ2-7; D is unresolved. CDR1 and CDR2 from the germline V gene are ENHRY and SYGVKD. CDR3 length: 11 residues. In nucleotides, the CDR3 is TGTGCCATCAGTTCTACGTACGGGCAGTACTTC. Residues: CAISSTYGQYF.

This clonotype was observed a handful of times. The chain couples TRBV5-1 to TRBJ2-7; D might be TRBD1 or TRBD2, each matching 5 bases. CDR3 length: 15 amino acids. The germline V gene has CDR1 SGHRS and CDR2 YFSETQ. Deletions cut 4 bases from V and 0 bases from J, with 14 bases between. As DNA, the CDR3 is TGCGCCAGCAGCGCCGGACAAAGCGGCTCCTACGAGCAGTACTTC. Protein product: CASSAGQSGSYEQYF.

This clonotype was picked up a small number of times. The chain combines TRBV20-1 with TRBJ2-5, with D hard to call. The better agreement between TRBJ2-7 and the DNA end casts doubt on the J call. This CDR3 has 12 residues. Germline V gene data show CDR1 as DFQATT and CDR2 as SNEGSKA (reference sequence). The DNA of the CDR3 is TGCAGTGCCGATAATATGAAATACGAGCAGTACTTC. Protein sequence: CSADNMKYEQYF.

The chain is built from TRBV6-1 and TRBJ2-5; D is unresolved. The germline CDR1 and CDR2 sequences are MNHNS and SASEGT. The ends were cut back, 6 bases at V and 2 bases at J, with 16 bases in the middle. The CDR3 loop spans 15 amino acids. CDR3 amino acids: CASSLGPIVQETQYF. The CDR3 DNA reads as TGTGCCAGCAGCCTAGGGCCGATCGTTCAAGAGACCCAGTACTTC.

The V call is TRBV27, the J call TRBJ1-6; 9 nucleotides agree with TRBD1. J lost 9 bases, V lost 5 bases, and 14 bases had no gene match. The length of the CDR3 is 17 residues. The germline V gene has CDR1 MNHEY and CDR2 SMNVEV (reference sequence). CDR3 residues: CASSPPVTGGKSSPLHF. CDR3 nucleotides: TGTGCCAGCAGTCCACCGGTGACAGGGGGAAAGAGTTCACCCCTCCACTTT.

The rearrangement joins TRBV25-1 to TRBJ1-1; a possible D gene is TRBD1 (5 bases). CDR3 length equals 15 residues. Germline lookup yields CDR1 MGHDK and CDR2 SYGVNS. Trimming pared 3 bases from V and 1 base from J, leaving 12 bases between. In nucleotides, the CDR3 is TGTGCCAGCAGTGATGCCGGGACGGAGAACACTGAAGCTTTCTTT. Its protein is CASSDAGTENTEAFF.

In this sample, this clonotype turned up a few times. V gene TRBV9 combines with J gene TRBJ1-2, with TRBD1 as a possible D gene (5 bases). CDR3 length: 18 residues. Germline V gene lookup returns CDR1 SGDLS and CDR2 YYNGEE. Trimming removed 4 bases from V and 6 bases from J, with 28 bases in between. Here the CDR3 reads CASSPSLWFGGTDDGYTF. In nucleotides, the CDR3 is TGTGCCAGCAGCCCATCCCTATGGTTTGGGGGGACTGATGATGGCTACACCTTC.

A note on this clonotype: The junction differs from germline at one of its ends, possibly a read error. The chain combines TRBV7-3 with TRBJ2-6; maybe TRBD2 (6 bases). The germline gives CDR1 SGHTA, CDR2 FQGTGA. This CDR3 has 18 amino acids. The DNA for the CDR3 is TGTGCCAGCAGCTTAACTGCAGGGAGGTCTTCTGGGGCCAACGCCCTGACTTTC. This codes for CASSLTAGRSSGANALTF.

This clonotype was observed a handful of times. The gene calls are TRBV20-1 and TRBJ1-2; D gene ambiguous. Trimming removed 3 bases at V and 2 bases at J, with 7 bases between. CDR1 is DFQATT, CDR2 SNEGSKA, per germline (reference sequence). The CDR3 sequence is 12 residues long. CDR3 sequence: CSASVRNYGYTF. CDR3 in DNA: TGCAGTGCTAGCGTCCGCAACTATGGCTACACCTTC.